One and the same sample provided the 14 T cell receptor beta chains below, sequenced in a study of cytomegalovirus exposure and HLA in healthy donors. PCR used 60 Vbeta primers and 13 Jbeta primers. The data were produced by immunoSEQ multiplex PCR, yet TCRdb's version contains in-frame clones alone and is incomplete. The table has about 200,000 clones, 60% to 80% seen once; the top ten hold around 2%. The sequenced sample was PBMCs. The receptors here all came from a man aged 18 to 29 in good health and CMV-seronegative.

This chain connects TRBV15 to TRBJ1-2; a possible D gene is TRBD1 (5 bases). This CDR3 has 12 residues. V gave up 5 bases and J gave up 4 bases, with 8 bases separating them. CDR1 is LNHNV and CDR2 is YYDKDF in the germline V gene (reference sequence). The CDR3 sequence is CATSRQSYGYTF. CDR3 in DNA: TGTGCCACCAGCCGACAGTCCTATGGCTACACCTTC.

The CDR3 nucleotides are TGTGCCAGCAGCTTAGCCGGTACAGGGGGGTACAATGAGCAGTTCTTC. As protein: CASSLAGTGGYNEQFF. The chain is built from TRBV7-2 and TRBJ2-1, with TRBD1 identical over 8 bases. This CDR3 is 16 amino acids long. Germline V gene sequence: CDR1 SGHTA, CDR2 FQGNSA. V gave up 0 bases and J gave up 4 bases; unmatched junction bases: 5.

The chain employs TRBV5-1 and TRBJ2-6; 8 bases agree with TRBD1. Germline CDR1 and CDR2: SGHRS and YFSETQ. V was pared by 3 bases and J by 0 bases, with 11 bases of the junction left unmatched. This CDR3 is built from 19 residues. The CDR3 here is CASSWTGSSSISGANVLTF. CDR3 in DNA: TGCGCCAGCAGCTGGACAGGGTCCTCTAGTATCTCTGGGGCCAACGTCCTGACTTTC. The full variable domain, with the rest looked up from reference TRBV5-1 and TRBJ2-6, is KAGVTQTPRYLIKTRGQQVTLSCSPISGHRSVSWYQQTPGQGLQFLFEYFSETQRNKGNFPGRFSGRQFSNSRSEMNVSTLELGDSALYLCASSWTGSSSISGANVLTFGAGSRLTVL.

V is TRBV9 and J is TRBJ2-3, with 9 bases fitting TRBD1. Germline V gene lookup returns CDR1 SGDLS and CDR2 YYNGEE. CDR3 size: 16 residues. After removal of 0 bases from V and 3 bases from J, the junction contained 5 bases not matched to a gene. The CDR3 DNA is TGTGCCAGCAGCGTAGGCGGACAGGGGATAACAGATACGCAGTATTTT. Amino acids: CASSVGGQGITDTQYF.

To note about this clone: The sample holds other DNA sequences that translate to the same CDR3. The chain uses TRBV5-4 and TRBJ2-7, with 9 bases identical to TRBD1. The V gene's germline CDR1 is SGHNT and CDR2 YYREEE (reference sequence). The trim removed 4 bases at V and 7 bases at J, leaving 12 bases unmatched. This CDR3 region has 15 residues. The CDR3 loop is CASSLTGTGLYEQYF. The CDR3 nucleotides read TGTGCCAGCAGCCTAACGGGGACAGGGCTTTATGAGCAGTACTTC.

CDR3 in DNA: TGTGCCAGCAGTTCCGGCGACTTGACCTACGAGCAGTACTTC. Its translation is CASSSGDLTYEQYF. The chain has TRBV27 and TRBJ2-7, with D unresolved. The CDR3 length is 14 residues. Trimming removed 4 bases at V and 2 bases at J, with 12 bases between. Germline lookup yields CDR1 MNHEY and CDR2 SMNVEV (reference sequence).

V and J are TRBV5-6 and TRBJ1-2; 7 positions agree with TRBD1. The ends lost 2 bases at V and 4 bases at J; junction bases unmatched: 2. Germline V CDR1 and CDR2: SGHDT, YYEEEE. The CDR3 runs 13 residues. The CDR3 DNA follows: TGTGCCAGCAGCTTAGGGGGCGTCTATGGCTACACCTTC. It translates to CASSLGGVYGYTF.

This clone was recorded only once. The gene calls are TRBV5-8 and TRBJ1-4; D gene ambiguous. The CDR3 totals 15 residues. Germline V gene lookup returns CDR1 SGHTS and CDR2 YDEGEE. Trimming pared 0 bases from V and 0 bases from J, leaving 6 bases between. CDR3 DNA sequence: TGTGCCAGCAGCTTGGTTCCTGCAACTAATGAAAAACTGTTTTTT. Translating gives CASSLVPATNEKLFF.

The chain links TRBV6-6 to TRBJ2-7; 7 positions agree with TRBD1. Per germline, CDR1 MNHNY and CDR2 SVGAGI (reference sequence). This CDR3 has 14 residues. Trimming took 5 bases from V and 6 from J; bases not matched to a gene: 10. The CDR3 coding sequence is TGTGCCAGCAGTCATAGAGTAGGGGGCGGCGAGCAGTACTTC. It yields the protein CASSHRVGGGEQYF.

With respect to this clone: This same CDR3 is encoded by further DNA sequences in the sample. The CDR3, as DNA: TGTGCCAGCAGTTACCGAACAGGGGGCGAGCAGTACTTC. Translation: CASSYRTGGEQYF. The rearrangement uses TRBV6-5 and TRBJ2-7; TRBD1 aligns across 8 bases. Germline V gene data show CDR1 as MNHEY and CDR2 as SVGAGI. The CDR3 loop spans 13 amino acids. After removal of 2 bases from V and 6 bases from J, the junction contained 3 bases not matched to a gene.

This sequence joins TRBV29-1 and TRBJ2-3; TRBD1 matches at 7 bases. The CDR3 covers 15 residues. Germline V CDR1 and CDR2: SQVTM, ANQGSEA. The V gene end was trimmed by 3 bases and the J gene end by 3 bases; junction bases not matched to a gene: 9. CDR3: CSVEFEGAGTDTQYF. The CDR3 DNA sequence: TGCAGCGTTGAGTTTGAGGGGGCTGGGACAGATACGCAGTATTTT.

The genes are TRBV25-1 and TRBJ1-4, with 9 bases identical to TRBD1. Germline V gives CDR1 MGHDK, CDR2 SYGVNS. The CDR3 covers 15 residues. V lost 5 bases and J lost 8; bases outside the gene matches: 9. The CDR3 here is CASSMGQGPFEKLFF. The DNA for the CDR3 is TGTGCCAGCAGTATGGGACAGGGTCCCTTCGAAAAACTGTTTTTT.

The J gene is TRBJ2-1, the V gene TRBV9, with D perhaps TRBD2 (6 bases). Trimming pared 0 bases from V and 4 bases from J, leaving 11 bases between. CDR1 is SGDLS and CDR2 is YYNGEE in the germline V gene. The CDR3 extends over 15 amino acids. CDR3 loop: CASSVVGGIYNEQFF. In DNA form, the CDR3 reads TGTGCCAGCAGCGTAGTGGGCGGGATTTACAATGAGCAGTTCTTC. Based on the CDR3 plus reference TRBV9 and TRBJ2-1, the full variable domain is DSGVTQTPKHLITATGQRVTLRCSPRSGDLSVYWYQQSLDQGLQFLIQYYNGEERAKGNILERFSAQQFPDLHSELNLSSLELGDSALYFCASSVVGGIYNEQFFGPGTRLTVL.

The chain couples TRBV7-9 to TRBJ2-3, with unresolved D. The CDR3 covers 14 residues. The V gene's germline CDR1 is SEHNR and CDR2 FQNEAQ (reference sequence). The germline V and J ends were trimmed by 1 base and 1 base, with 6 bases remaining between them. The CDR3 nucleotides read TGTGCCAGCAGCTTAGTCTCTGGCACAGATACGCAGTATTTT. Its protein is CASSLVSGTDTQYF.